This T cell receptor (beta chain) appears in the sequencing data of a study of technical replicates of blood from several donors. V lost 4 bases to trimming and J lost 7 bases; unmatched junction nucleotides: 6. Germline CDR1 MNHEY, CDR2 SMNVEV (reference sequence). CDR3 length: 14 amino acids. The repertoire was sequenced with immunoSEQ multiplex PCR; TCRdb's copy has only in-frame clones and lacks some. There are under 100,000 clones in the sample; roughly 95% occur only once, and 0.2% to 0.25% lies in the top ten. The receptor comes from a human donor in good health. Sequenced sample: T cells isolated from PBMCs. This sequence joins TRBV27 and TRBJ1-4; 7 positions match TRBD1. CDR3 bases: TGTGCCAGCAGTTCACTCAGACAGGGTGAAAAACTGTTTTTT. Residues: CASSSLRQGEKLFF.